The clone carrying this TCR beta chain was seen repeatedly, ten times or more. The authors prepared the TCRbeta library with unique molecular identifiers. TCRdb re-called the PCR reads with MiXCR, one entry per CDR3 protein. The sample shows 640,000 or so distinct CDR3 sequences, roughly 15% of them seen only once. This entry is derived from a study of T-cell reconstitution after alpha-beta-depleted transplantation in children. The source material was PBMCs from the stem cell graft donor, sampled from the stem cell graft. The source is a human donor who donated a stem cell graft to a child with acute myeloid leukemia.

The CDR3 bases are TGCAGTGCTAGAGTAGGGATGGGGCAGCCCCAGCATTTT. It codes for CSARVGMGQPQHF. This chain links TRBV20-1 with TRBJ1-5; D gene unclear. This CDR3 has 13 residues. Trimming stripped 1 base from V and 7 bases from J, with 11 bases between. Germline V gives CDR1 DFQATT, CDR2 SNEGSKA (reference sequence).